The 7 T cell receptor beta chains in this list originate from one sample, sequenced in a study of tumor and adjacent non-tumor tissue in lung cancer (dated by TCRdb to between 2017 and 2018). Bulk unsorted tissue served as the source for RNA extraction, and RNA quality was assessed using a NanoDrop ND-1000 and an Agilent 2100. Distant non-tumor tissue taken more than 3 cm from the tumor edge was used as the normal lung sample. Library creation used multiplex PCR. TCRdb records Illumina HiSeq 2500 as the sequencer. TCRbeta libraries were constructed through three rounds of nested PCR with primers (Table S4) according to protocols adapted from ARM-PCR. TCRdb reran the public reads through fastp at Q25 and MiXCR, keeping productive beta chains. Identical CDR3 proteins give one entry, which carries the most common genes and DNA. In all, the sample holds about 75,000 distinct CDR3 sequences, and around two thirds of those were seen once. The ten largest make up around 30% of the sample.

Sequencing input: distant non-tumor lung tissue. These receptors all come from a woman in her forties or fifties with non-small cell lung cancer.

This clonotype was detected once. The CDR3 bases are TGTGCCAGCAGCAGGGGGCGGGACACCGGGGTGCTATTTTTT. Its protein product is CASSRGRDTGVLFF. This chain uses TRBV11-2 with TRBJ2-2; D may be TRBD1 (7 bases). Per the germline V gene, CDR1 is SGHAT and CDR2 is FQNNGV. Deletions cut 5 bases from V and 17 bases from J, with 24 bases between. The CDR3 has 14 amino acids.

As to this clonotype: One junction end does not reproduce the germline sequence, and a read error may be involved. This rearrangement joins TRBV6-5 to TRBJ2-1; 7 bases fit TRBD2. Germline lookup yields CDR1 MNHEY and CDR2 SVGAGI. The CDR3 loop spans 17 amino acids. This chain's CDR3 is CASSYQLEASGYNEQLF. CDR3 bases: TGTGCCAGCAGTTATCAATTGGAGGCTAGCGGCTACAATGAGCAGTTATTC.

This clonotype was seen only once. A read error may be the cause here, since a much bigger clone is one base away. The chain couples TRBV20-1 to TRBJ2-2, with D perhaps matching TRBD2 (6 bases). The V gene's germline CDR1 is DFQATT and CDR2 SNEGSKA (reference sequence). This CDR3 comprises 14 residues. The CDR3 DNA is TGCAGTGCCCGGGCAGGGTGGGAAGGCGGGGAGCTGTCTTTT. Translating gives CSARAGWEGGELSF.

Turning to this clonotype: At one boundary the junction diverges from the germline segment, which might be a read error. The CDR3 sequence is CASSPIAAPYERYF. The CDR3 DNA is TGTGCCAGCAGCCCCATAGCGGCCCCCTATGAGCGGTATTTC. V usage is TRBV11-2 and J usage is TRBJ2-7; maybe TRBD2 (6 bases). This CDR3 is built from 14 residues. Germline V gives CDR1 SGHAT, CDR2 FQNNGV.

The chain recombines TRBV5-4 with TRBJ2-1; 12 positions match TRBD2. The CDR3 sequence is 16 residues long. Germline assignment: CDR1 SGHNT and CDR2 YYREEE (reference sequence). CDR3 sequence (DNA): TGTACCAACAGCTTGGATATGACTAGCGGGAGCGATGAGCAGTTCTTC. It specifies CTNSLDMTSGSDEQFF.

As to this clonotype: Compared with germline, one end of the junction differs, possibly owing to a read error. The V gene is TRBV11-2, the J gene TRBJ2-1, with D tentatively TRBD2 (6 bases). CDR3 length equals 15 residues. The V gene's germline CDR1 is SGHAT and CDR2 FQNNGV. The CDR3 sequence is CASSFNPGGKYEQLF. CDR3 in DNA: TGTGCCAGCAGCTTTAACCCTGGCGGGAAATATGAGCAGCTCTTC.

Remarks on this clonotype: This may be a read error, as it is one base from a much larger clone. V is TRBV20-1 and J is TRBJ1-2, with 8 bases aligning to TRBD1. The CDR3 runs 13 residues. Germline trimming cut 1 base from V and 7 bases from J; bases unmatched to any gene: 5. Germline loops: CDR1 DFQATT, CDR2 SNEGSKA (reference sequence). CDR3 region: CSARGGQDLGYTF. Here the CDR3 DNA reads TGCAGTGCTAGAGGGGGACAGGATCTTGGCTACACCTTC.